This section outlines one TCR beta chain sequence together with its context. The data derive from a study of Ad26.COV2.S vaccination and SARS-CoV-2 variants. Study at large: Sample donor was a member of the COV1001 Ad26.COV2.S trial arm.

Treatment of the sample: about 20 received Ad26.COV2.S at low or high dose, single or two shots; 5 received placebo; per-sample allocation not given. Sampling occurred on day 63 after the first vaccine or placebo injection. Measured with immunoSEQ multiplex PCR; TCRdb has only the in-frame clones, and not every one. This sample yields some 500,000 clones, of which approximately 89% are seen a single time; about 2.4% belongs to the top ten. The sequence derives from a person between 18 and 65 years old who received the Ad26.COV2.S COVID-19 vaccine or a placebo. The sequenced sample was peripheral blood, obtained in a trial of Ad26.COV2.S vaccine versus placebo.

CDR3 region: CASSGGADQPQHF. The CDR3 region has the DNA TGTGCCAGCAGCGGCGGAGCCGATCAGCCCCAGCATTTT. J is TRBJ1-5 and V is TRBV7-2; D gene unclear. The CDR3 covers 13 residues. V shed 5 bases and J shed 5 bases, with 10 bases lying between them. Per the germline V gene, CDR1 is SGHTA and CDR2 is FQGNSA.